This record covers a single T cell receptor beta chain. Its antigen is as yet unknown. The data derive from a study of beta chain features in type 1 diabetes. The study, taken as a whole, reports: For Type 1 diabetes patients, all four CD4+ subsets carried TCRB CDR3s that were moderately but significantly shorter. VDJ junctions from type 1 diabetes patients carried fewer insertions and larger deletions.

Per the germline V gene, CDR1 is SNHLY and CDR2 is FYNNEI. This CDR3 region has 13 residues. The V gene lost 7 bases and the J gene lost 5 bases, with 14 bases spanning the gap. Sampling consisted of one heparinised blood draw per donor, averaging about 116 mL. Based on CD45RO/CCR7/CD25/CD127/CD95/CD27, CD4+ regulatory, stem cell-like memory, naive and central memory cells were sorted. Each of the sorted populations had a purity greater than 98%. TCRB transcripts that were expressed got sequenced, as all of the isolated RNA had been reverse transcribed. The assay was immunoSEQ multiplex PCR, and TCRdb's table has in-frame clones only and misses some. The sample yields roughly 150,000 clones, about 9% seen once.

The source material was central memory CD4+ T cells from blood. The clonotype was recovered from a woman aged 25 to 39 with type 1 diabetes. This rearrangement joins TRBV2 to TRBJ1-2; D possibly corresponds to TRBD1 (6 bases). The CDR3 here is CASNLGTTYGYTF. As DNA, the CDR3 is TGTGCCAGCAACTTAGGGACAACTTATGGCTACACCTTC.